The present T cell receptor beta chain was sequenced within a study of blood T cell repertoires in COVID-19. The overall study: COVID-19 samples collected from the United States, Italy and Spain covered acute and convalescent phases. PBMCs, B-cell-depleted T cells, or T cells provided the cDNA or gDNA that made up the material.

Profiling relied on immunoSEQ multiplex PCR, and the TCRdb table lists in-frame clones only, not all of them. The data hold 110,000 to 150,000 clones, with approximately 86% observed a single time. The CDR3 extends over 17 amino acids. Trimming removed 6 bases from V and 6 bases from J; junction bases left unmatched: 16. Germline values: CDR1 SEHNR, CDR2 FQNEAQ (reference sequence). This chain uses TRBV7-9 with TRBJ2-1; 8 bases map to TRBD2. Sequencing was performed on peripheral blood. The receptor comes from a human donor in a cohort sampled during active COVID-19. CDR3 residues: CASRADGLAGLGNEQFF. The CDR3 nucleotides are TGTGCCAGCAGGGCAGACGGACTAGCAGGTTTGGGCAATGAGCAGTTCTTC. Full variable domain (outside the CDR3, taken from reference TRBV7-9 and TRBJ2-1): DTGVSQNPRHKITKRGQNVTFRCDPISEHNRLYWYRQTLGQGPEFLTYFQNEAQLEKSRLLSDRFSAERPKGSFSTLEIQRTEQGDSAMYLCASRADGLAGLGNEQFFGPGTRLTVL.